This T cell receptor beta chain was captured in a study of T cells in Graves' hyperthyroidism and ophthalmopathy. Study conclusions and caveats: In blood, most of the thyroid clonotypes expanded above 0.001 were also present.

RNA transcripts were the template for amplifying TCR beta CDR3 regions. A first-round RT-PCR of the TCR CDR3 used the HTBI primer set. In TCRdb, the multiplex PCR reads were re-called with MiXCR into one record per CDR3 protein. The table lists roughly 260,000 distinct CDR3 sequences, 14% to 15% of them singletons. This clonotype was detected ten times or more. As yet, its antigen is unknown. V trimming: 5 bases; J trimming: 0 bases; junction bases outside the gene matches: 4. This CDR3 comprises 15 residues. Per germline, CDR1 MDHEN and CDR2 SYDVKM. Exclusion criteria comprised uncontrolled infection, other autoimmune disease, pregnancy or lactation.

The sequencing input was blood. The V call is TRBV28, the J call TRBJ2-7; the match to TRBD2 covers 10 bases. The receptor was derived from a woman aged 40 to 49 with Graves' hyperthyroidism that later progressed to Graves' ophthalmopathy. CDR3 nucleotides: TGTGCCAGCAGTAAGACTAGCGGGTACTCCTACGAGCAGTACTTC. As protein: CASSKTSGYSYEQYF.